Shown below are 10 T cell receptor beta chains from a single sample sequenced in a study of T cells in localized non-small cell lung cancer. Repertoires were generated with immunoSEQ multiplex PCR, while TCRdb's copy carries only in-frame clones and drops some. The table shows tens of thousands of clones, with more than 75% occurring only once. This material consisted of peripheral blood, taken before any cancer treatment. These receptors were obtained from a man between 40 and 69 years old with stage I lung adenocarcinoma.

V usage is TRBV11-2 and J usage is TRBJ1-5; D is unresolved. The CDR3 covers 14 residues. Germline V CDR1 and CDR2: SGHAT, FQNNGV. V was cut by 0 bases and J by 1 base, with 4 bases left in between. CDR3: CASSLEPSNQPQHF. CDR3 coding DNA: TGTGCCAGCAGCTTAGAACCGAGCAATCAGCCCCAGCATTTT.

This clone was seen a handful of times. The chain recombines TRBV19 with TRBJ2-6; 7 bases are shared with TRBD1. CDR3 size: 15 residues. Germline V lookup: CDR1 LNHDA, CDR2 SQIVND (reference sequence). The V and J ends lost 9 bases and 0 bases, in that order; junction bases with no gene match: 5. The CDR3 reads CASRQGTSGANVLTF. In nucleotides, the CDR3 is TGTGCCAGCCGACAGGGAACCTCTGGGGCCAACGTCCTGACTTTC.

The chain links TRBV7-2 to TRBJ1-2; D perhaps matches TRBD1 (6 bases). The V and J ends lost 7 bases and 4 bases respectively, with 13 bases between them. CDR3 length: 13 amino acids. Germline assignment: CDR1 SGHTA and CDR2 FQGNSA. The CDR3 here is CASTEQGIYGYTF. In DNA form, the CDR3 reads TGTGCCAGCACCGAACAGGGAATCTATGGCTACACCTTC. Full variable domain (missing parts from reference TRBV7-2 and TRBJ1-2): GAGVSQSPSNKVTEKGKDVELRCDPISGHTALYWYRQSLGQGLEFLIYFQGNSAPDKSGLPSDRFSAERTGGSVSTLTIQRTQQEDSAVYLCASTEQGIYGYTFGSGTRLTVV.

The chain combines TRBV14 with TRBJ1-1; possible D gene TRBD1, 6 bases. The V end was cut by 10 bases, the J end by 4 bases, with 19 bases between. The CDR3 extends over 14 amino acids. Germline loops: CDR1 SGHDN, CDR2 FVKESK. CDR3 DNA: TGTGCCACCTCCCAGGGAGGGGGGAGCACTGAAGCTTTCTTT. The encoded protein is CATSQGGGSTEAFF.

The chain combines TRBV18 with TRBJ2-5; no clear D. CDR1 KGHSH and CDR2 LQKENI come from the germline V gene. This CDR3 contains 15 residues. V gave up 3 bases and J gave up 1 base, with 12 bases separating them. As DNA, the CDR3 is TGTGCCAGCTCACCCAGGCAGGCCGCCCAAGAGACCCAGTACTTC. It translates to CASSPRQAAQETQYF.

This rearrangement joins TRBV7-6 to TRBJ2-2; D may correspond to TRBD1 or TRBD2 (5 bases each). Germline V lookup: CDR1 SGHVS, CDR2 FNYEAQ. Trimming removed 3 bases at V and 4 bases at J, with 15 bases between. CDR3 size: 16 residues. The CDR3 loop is CASSFSGGTVTGELFF. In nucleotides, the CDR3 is TGTGCCAGCAGCTTCTCTGGGGGTACGGTCACCGGGGAGCTGTTTTTT.

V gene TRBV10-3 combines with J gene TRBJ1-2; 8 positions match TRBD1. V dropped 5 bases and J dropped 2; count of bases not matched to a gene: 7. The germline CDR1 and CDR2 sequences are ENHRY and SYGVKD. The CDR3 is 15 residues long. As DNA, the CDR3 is TGTGCCATCAGTCCCGCGGACAGGGCCAACTATGGCTACACCTTC. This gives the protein CAISPADRANYGYTF.

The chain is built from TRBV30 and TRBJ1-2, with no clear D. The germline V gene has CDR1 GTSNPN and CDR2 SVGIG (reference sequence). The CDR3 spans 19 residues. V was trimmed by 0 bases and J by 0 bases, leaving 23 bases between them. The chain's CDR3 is CAWSVEYRLVGEPNYGYTF. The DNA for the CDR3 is TGTGCCTGGAGTGTAGAATACCGTTTGGTTGGGGAACCTAACTATGGCTACACCTTC.

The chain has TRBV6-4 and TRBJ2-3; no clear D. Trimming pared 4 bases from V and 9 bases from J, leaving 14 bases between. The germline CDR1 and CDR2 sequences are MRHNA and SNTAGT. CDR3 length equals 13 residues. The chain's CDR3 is CASSVGPEGTQYF. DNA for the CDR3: TGTGCCAGCAGTGTTGGGCCCGAAGGGACGCAGTATTTT.

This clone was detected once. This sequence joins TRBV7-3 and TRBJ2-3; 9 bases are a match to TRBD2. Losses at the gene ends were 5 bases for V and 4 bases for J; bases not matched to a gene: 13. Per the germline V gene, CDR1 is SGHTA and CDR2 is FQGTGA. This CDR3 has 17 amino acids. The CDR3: CASSPGLGSGRPDTQYF. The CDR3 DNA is TGTGCCAGCAGCCCCGGACTGGGTAGCGGGAGACCAGATACGCAGTATTTT.